This passage covers 30 T cell receptor beta chains from one sample sequenced in a study of identical twins. Each CDR3 protein is one row after TCRdb ran MiXCR on the 5' RACE reads. The data show around 470,000 distinct CDR3 sequences, around 14% seen once. The same specimen was also included in a second study, on yellow fever vaccine responses in identical twins.

Input material: CD4+ T cells sorted from blood. The receptors shown here come from a woman aged 18-30 years in good health.

This clonotype was detected only a few times. The chain recombines TRBV7-9 with TRBJ2-3, with D unclear. CDR1 is SEHNR, CDR2 FQNEAQ, per germline (reference sequence). V was cut by 8 bases and J by 0 bases, with 9 bases left in between. The CDR3 length is 13 residues. The CDR3 region is CASLITSTDTQYF. The CDR3 coding sequence is TGTGCCAGCCTAATTACTAGCACAGATACGCAGTATTTT.

The chain is built from TRBV6-1 and TRBJ2-7, with 8 bases lining up with TRBD2. Per the germline V gene, CDR1 is MNHNS and CDR2 is SASEGT. The CDR3 spans 15 residues. The J segment lost 5 bases and the V segment lost 7 bases, leaving 13 bases of the junction unmatched. CDR3 DNA: TGTGCCAGCAATCCGGTCGGGACTAGACTCAACGAGCAGTACTTC. This translates into CASNPVGTRLNEQYF.

This chain joins TRBV6-1 and TRBJ2-3; D may be TRBD2 (5 bases). Germline loops: CDR1 MNHNS, CDR2 SASEGT. V lost 8 bases and J 2 bases, leaving 11 bases between the germline ends. The CDR3 sequence is 13 residues long. DNA for the CDR3: TGTGCCAGCCGCCGGGATCTCACAGATACGCAGTATTTT. It translates to CASRRDLTDTQYF.

The V call is TRBV7-2, the J call TRBJ2-3; TRBD1 matches 10 bases. Germline loops: CDR1 SGHTA, CDR2 FQGNSA. V trimming: 4 bases; J trimming: 2 bases; junction bases outside the gene matches: 3. The CDR3 contains 15 residues. The CDR3 nucleotides are TGTGCCAGCAGCTGGGACAGGGGATTCACAGATACGCAGTATTTT. It translates to CASSWDRGFTDTQYF. Variable domain in full (rest from reference TRBV7-2 and TRBJ2-3): GAGVSQSPSNKVTEKGKDVELRCDPISGHTALYWYRQSLGQGLEFLIYFQGNSAPDKSGLPSDRFSAERTGGSVSTLTIQRTQQEDSAVYLCASSWDRGFTDTQYFGPGTRLTVL.

This clonotype was recorded at least ten times. This sequence joins TRBV10-3 and TRBJ2-3, with D perhaps matching TRBD1 (5 bases). The CDR3 sequence is 15 residues long. The V end lost 1 base, the J end lost 5 bases, and 13 bases lay between the germline ends. In germline, CDR1 is ENHRY, CDR2 SYGVKD. CDR3 sequence reads: CAISEWQGAGDTQYF. In DNA form, the CDR3 reads TGTGCCATCAGTGAGTGGCAGGGCGCCGGAGATACGCAGTATTTT.

This clonotype was counted a few times. V is TRBV7-2 and J is TRBJ2-7; TRBD2 matches 7 bases. Trimming removed 5 bases from V and 0 bases from J; junction bases left unmatched: 7. CDR1 is SGHTA and CDR2 is FQGNSA in the germline V gene. The CDR3 totals 15 residues. The CDR3 loop reads CASSPLTSASYEQYF. The CDR3, as DNA: TGTGCCAGCAGCCCTCTCACTAGCGCCTCCTACGAGCAGTACTTC.

The chain joins TRBV7-2 to TRBJ2-5, with 11 positions matching TRBD2. This CDR3 region has 22 residues. The germline V gene encodes CDR1 SGHTA and CDR2 FQGNSA. After removal of 5 bases from V and 0 bases from J, the junction contained 23 bases not matched to a gene. As DNA, the CDR3 is TGTGCCAGCAGCGACCCAGGGTGGACCGGACTAGCGGGTGACCCGTACCAAGAGACCCAGTACTTC. The encoded protein is CASSDPGWTGLAGDPYQETQYF.

The table lists this clonotype with many counts. V and J are TRBV5-1 and TRBJ1-5, with D tentatively TRBD1 (6 bases). The CDR3 has 15 amino acids. Germline V gene data show CDR1 as SGHRS and CDR2 as YFSETQ. V was shortened by 0 bases and J by 0 bases, with 7 bases between the two germline ends. CDR3 DNA sequence: TGCGCCAGCAGCTTGGAGGGGGTTAGCAATCAGCCCCAGCATTTT. This gives the protein CASSLEGVSNQPQHF.

This clonotype occurred a few times. The rearrangement joins TRBV20-1 to TRBJ2-7, with TRBD1 matching 9 bases. Germline values: CDR1 DFQATT, CDR2 SNEGSKA (reference sequence). The CDR3 loop spans 13 amino acids. Trimming took 6 bases from V and 3 from J; bases not matched to a gene: 6. CDR3 nucleotides: TGCAGTGCGGGAGGGACAGGGAACTACGAGCAGTACTTC. As protein: CSAGGTGNYEQYF.

This clonotype has ten or more counts. The chain uses TRBV5-4 and TRBJ2-1, with D tentatively TRBD1 (7 bases). Germline CDR1 reads SGHNT; CDR2 reads YYREEE (reference sequence). CDR3 size: 15 residues. V lost 2 bases to trimming and J lost 1 base, with 10 bases between them. The CDR3 DNA follows: TGTGCCAGCAGCTTCCAGGGGGGTTCCTACAATGAGCAGTTCTTC. Translation: CASSFQGGSYNEQFF.

This clonotype was detected many times. J is TRBJ2-7 and V is TRBV5-5, with 7 bases aligning to TRBD1. The V gene's germline CDR1 is SGHKS and CDR2 YYEKEE (reference sequence). The CDR3 covers 14 residues. V shed 7 bases, J shed 2 bases, and the junction held 9 bases outside the gene matches. This CDR3 is CASFKQGRAYEQYF. CDR3 nucleotide sequence: TGTGCCAGCTTTAAACAGGGGCGAGCCTACGAGCAGTACTTC.

This clonotype appeared a few times. The chain employs TRBV29-1 and TRBJ2-3, with D tentatively TRBD2 (6 bases). The CDR3 runs to 12 residues. With 8 bases removed from V and 3 bases from J, the gap between germline ends came to 12 bases. Germline CDR1 and CDR2: SQVTM and ANQGSEA. CDR3 sequence: CSSGRRTDTQYF. DNA for the CDR3: TGCAGCTCTGGGAGGAGAACAGATACGCAGTATTTT.

V gene TRBV4-2 combines with J gene TRBJ2-7; 11 bases map to TRBD1. The germline V gene encodes CDR1 LGHNA and CDR2 YNFKEQ. Trimming at V came to 0 bases and at J to 4 bases, leaving 5 bases not matched to a gene. This CDR3 region has 16 residues. As DNA, the CDR3 is TGTGCCAGCAGCCAAGATCTGGGACAGGGGGTTTACGAGCAGTACTTC. Amino acids: CASSQDLGQGVYEQYF.

This clonotype was recorded a few times. The chain uses TRBV27 and TRBJ2-7; D is uncertain. V dropped 2 bases and J dropped 3 bases, with 11 bases sitting between them. Per germline, CDR1 MNHEY and CDR2 SMNVEV (reference sequence). The CDR3 totals 14 residues. CDR3 in DNA: TGTGCCAGCAGTTTAGGTCTATCGAACTACGAGCAGTACTTC. As protein: CASSLGLSNYEQYF.

This clonotype was seen at least ten times. The chain uses TRBV10-3 and TRBJ2-3; D is uncertain. Germline V gene data show CDR1 as ENHRY and CDR2 as SYGVKD. V lost 2 bases and J 3 bases, leaving 3 bases between the germline ends. The length of the CDR3 is 12 residues. The CDR3 DNA sequence: TGTGCCATCAGTGAGGGGACAGATACGCAGTATTTT. Translated, it gives CAISEGTDTQYF.

V is TRBV7-2 and J is TRBJ2-7; either TRBD1 or TRBD2 may supply D (5 bases each). Trimming cost V 5 bases and J 0 bases, with 8 bases left between them. This CDR3 has 13 amino acids. CDR1 is SGHTA and CDR2 is FQGNSA in the germline V gene. CDR3 sequence reads: CASSGTSSYEQYF. The CDR3 bases are TGTGCCAGCAGCGGGACGAGCTCCTACGAGCAGTACTTC.

The chain uses TRBV4-1 and TRBJ2-1, with TRBD2 matching over 7 bases. Germline assignment: CDR1 MGHRA and CDR2 YSYEKL. CDR3 length: 18 residues. V was pared by 1 base and J by 0 bases, with 9 bases of the junction left unmatched. Here the CDR3 DNA reads TGCGCCAGCAGCCAAGTCACCACTAGCGCGAGCTCCTACAATGAGCAGTTCTTC. It encodes CASSQVTTSASSYNEQFF.

This CDR3 reads CASSRLRVHNSPLHF. As DNA, the CDR3 is TGTGCCAGCAGCCGACTCAGAGTCCATAATTCACCCCTCCACTTT. The chain joins TRBV5-6 to TRBJ1-6; D is ambiguous. The CDR3 contains 15 residues. V lost 4 bases and J 5 bases, leaving 13 bases between the germline ends. From germline, CDR1 is SGHDT and CDR2 YYEEEE.

The chain is built from TRBV19 and TRBJ1-2, with 8 nucleotides matching TRBD1. Germline CDR1 LNHDA, CDR2 SQIVND (reference sequence). V gave up 5 bases and J gave up 4 bases; unmatched junction bases: 12. This CDR3 is built from 16 residues. CDR3: CASSPRTQGATYGYTF. The CDR3 DNA reads TGTGCCAGTAGTCCCCGTACCCAGGGGGCTACCTATGGCTACACCTTC.

The chain uses TRBV5-1 and TRBJ2-1; D remains ambiguous. The germline V and J ends were trimmed by 4 bases and 5 bases, with 13 bases remaining between them. Germline-derived CDR1 and CDR2 are SGHRS and YFSETQ. CDR3 size: 14 residues. CDR3 protein: CASSPRAENNEQFF. In DNA form, the CDR3 reads TGCGCCAGCAGCCCCCGCGCCGAAAACAATGAGCAGTTCTTC.

This sequence joins TRBV20-1 and TRBJ2-7; 7 bases match TRBD2. The CDR3 is 15 residues long. Germline lookup yields CDR1 DFQATT and CDR2 SNEGSKA (reference sequence). Trimming took 4 bases from V and 4 from J; bases not matched to a gene: 13. CDR3 residues: CSAIATRLAGYEQYF. In DNA, the CDR3 is TGCAGTGCTATTGCCACCCGACTAGCTGGTTACGAGCAGTACTTC.

The chain recombines TRBV7-8 with TRBJ2-1, with 9 bases fitting TRBD2. CDR3 size: 16 residues. V trimming: 6 bases; J trimming: 6 bases; junction bases outside the gene matches: 12. Germline CDR1 and CDR2: SGHVS and FQNEAQ. CDR3 coding DNA: TGTGCCAGCAGGAAACAAGCGGGGGGTAATCCCAATGAGCAGTTCTTC. This gives the protein CASRKQAGGNPNEQFF.

The chain has TRBV18 and TRBJ2-1; 9 positions agree with TRBD2. Per the germline V gene, CDR1 is KGHSH and CDR2 is LQKENI. With V trimmed by 5 bases and J by 5 bases, 7 bases remained unmatched. The CDR3 totals 15 residues. CDR3 DNA: TGTGCCAGCTCAACACAGCGGGGGGCCAACAATGAGCAGTTCTTC. It encodes CASSTQRGANNEQFF.

This clonotype was found a few times. V is TRBV28 and J is TRBJ2-2, with D tentatively TRBD1 (5 bases). V lost 5 bases and J 6 bases, leaving 16 bases between the germline ends. This CDR3 region has 15 residues. Germline CDR1 MDHEN, CDR2 SYDVKM. DNA for the CDR3: TGTGCCAGCAGTCGACAGACCCTTGGATCCGGGGAGCTGTTTTTT. Amino acids: CASSRQTLGSGELFF.

This clonotype showed up just a few times. Here the CDR3 reads CATSDRTGTGFSGELFF. CDR3 nucleotide sequence: TGTGCCACCAGTGATAGGACCGGGACAGGGTTTTCCGGGGAGCTGTTTTTT. The chain uses TRBV24-1 and TRBJ2-2, with 9 bases aligning to TRBD1. Per germline, CDR1 KGHDR and CDR2 SFDVKD. CDR3 size: 17 residues. The V segment lost 3 bases and the J segment 6 bases; nucleotides outside the gene matches: 10.

The J gene is TRBJ2-3, the V gene TRBV29-1, with D perhaps matching TRBD1 (6 bases). CDR3 length equals 13 residues. The V end was cut by 3 bases, the J end by 5 bases, with 12 bases between. Germline loops: CDR1 SQVTM, CDR2 ANQGSEA. CDR3 sequence (DNA): TGCAGCGTTGACGGGCAGGGGATAGATACGCAGTATTTT. Translating gives CSVDGQGIDTQYF.

This clonotype has more than one count but fewer than ten. The gene calls are TRBV2 and TRBJ2-5, with 8 nucleotides matching TRBD1. This CDR3 region has 17 residues. Trimming removed 6 bases from V and 5 bases from J; junction bases left unmatched: 17. Germline lookup yields CDR1 SNHLY and CDR2 FYNNEI. In DNA form, the CDR3 reads TGTGCCAGCAGGATTGGCGCAGGGGGCGTTAGGTCGGAGACCCAGTACTTC. Encoded protein: CASRIGAGGVRSETQYF.

This clonotype was seen a few times. This chain links TRBV5-1 with TRBJ2-7; TRBD1 matches 8 bases. The CDR3 contains 15 residues. CDR1 is SGHRS, CDR2 YFSETQ, per germline. The trim removed 0 bases at V and 2 bases at J, leaving 4 bases unmatched. This CDR3 reads CASSLDGRGPYEQYF. The CDR3 coding sequence is TGCGCCAGCAGCTTGGATGGCAGGGGGCCCTACGAGCAGTACTTC.

The chain recombines TRBV6-2 or TRBV6-3 with TRBJ2-3, with 14 bases aligning to TRBD2. J gave up 3 bases and V 5 bases, and 7 bases lay outside the gene matches. Germline CDR1 MNHEY, CDR2 SVGEGT. The CDR3 is made up of 17 amino acids. CDR3 loop: CASSDRLAGGGTDTQYF. The CDR3 DNA is TGTGCCAGCAGTGATCGACTAGCGGGAGGGGGGACAGATACGCAGTATTTT.

The gene calls are TRBV20-1 and TRBJ1-2; D remains unclear. V lost 3 bases and J lost 8, with 19 bases in between. Per germline, CDR1 DFQATT and CDR2 SNEGSKA (reference sequence). This CDR3 has 14 amino acids. DNA of the CDR3: TGCAGTGCTAGGTTGACCATTAGATCAGGCGGCTACACCTTC. Protein: CSARLTIRSGGYTF.